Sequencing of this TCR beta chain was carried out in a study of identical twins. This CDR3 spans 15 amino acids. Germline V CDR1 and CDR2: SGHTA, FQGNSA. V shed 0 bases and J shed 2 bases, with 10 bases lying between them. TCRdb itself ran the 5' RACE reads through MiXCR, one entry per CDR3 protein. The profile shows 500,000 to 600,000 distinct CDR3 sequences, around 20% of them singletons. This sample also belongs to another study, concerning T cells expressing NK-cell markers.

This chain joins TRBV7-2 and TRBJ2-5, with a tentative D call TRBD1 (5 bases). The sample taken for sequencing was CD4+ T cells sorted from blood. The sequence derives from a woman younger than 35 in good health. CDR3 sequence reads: CASSLAGAPQETQYF. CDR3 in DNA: TGTGCCAGCAGCTTAGCTGGGGCCCCACAAGAGACCCAGTACTTC.